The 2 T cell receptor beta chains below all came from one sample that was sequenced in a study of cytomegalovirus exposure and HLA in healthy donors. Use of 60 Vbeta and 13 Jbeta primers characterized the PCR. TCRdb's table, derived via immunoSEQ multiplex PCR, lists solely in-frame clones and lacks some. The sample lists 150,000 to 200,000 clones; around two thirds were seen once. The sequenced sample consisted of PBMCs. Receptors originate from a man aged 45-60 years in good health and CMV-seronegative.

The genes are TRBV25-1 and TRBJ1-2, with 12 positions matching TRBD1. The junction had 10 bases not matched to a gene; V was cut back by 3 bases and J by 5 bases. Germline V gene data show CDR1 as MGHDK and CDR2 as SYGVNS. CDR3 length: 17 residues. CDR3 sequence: CASSETGTGGAGYGYTF. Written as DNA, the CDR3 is TGTGCCAGCAGTGAGACCGGGACAGGGGGCGCAGGATATGGCTACACCTTC.

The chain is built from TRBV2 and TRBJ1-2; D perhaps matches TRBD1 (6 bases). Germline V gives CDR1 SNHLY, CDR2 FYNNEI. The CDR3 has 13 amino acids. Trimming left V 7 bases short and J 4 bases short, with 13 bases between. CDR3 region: CASTQQGIYGYTF. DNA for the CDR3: TGTGCCAGCACCCAACAGGGCATCTATGGCTACACCTTC.